The source of this TCR beta chain is a study of cytomegalovirus exposure and HLA in healthy donors (dated by TCRdb to the late 2010s). Regarding the study in general: According to an earlier analysis of a few hundred of the donors, some 180 million T cells yielded some 110 million unique TCR beta sequences and 250 to 350 Gb of sequence data. A few DR-DQ haplotypes were treated as single units for association and clustering because of strong linkage in the cohort. Besides the first cohort of under 700 subjects, a separate validation cohort made up of 90 to 150 different subjects was used. Rather than drawing on any new phenotypic data, the later analysis identified candidate immune exposures from TCR beta sequences and the way those sequences occurred across donors. Typing coverage varied by locus: roughly 620-640 donors for A, B, C, DRB1 and DQB1; under 550 for DQA1; over 600 for DPA1; approximately 490 for DPB1. Among about 400 genotyped donors of the cohort, an average of roughly 230,000 unique TCR beta nucleotide sequences was sequenced per donor, of which roughly 17% were non-productive. Of the roughly 400 genotyped donors, more than 75% were placed in the genetic ancestry cluster associated with self-reported Caucasian donors. To decide whether each TCR beta V gene segment behaved as functional or pseudogenic, an earlier analysis of some 580 of the donors relied on high-throughput TCR beta sequencing. Every discovery cohort repertoire had been produced on one sequencing platform. To predict cytomegalovirus infection status, the study combined high-throughput TCR immunosequencing, statistical association of individual TCRs with disease status, and machine learning. An early release that covered fewer than 750 HLA-typed donors contained approximately 300 gigabases of sequencing data and about 84 million unique TCR sequences. A later analysis re-examined previously published TCR beta repertoires from more than 650 donors and added high-resolution HLA genotyping to investigate patterns of TCR occurrence. In a later genetic analysis, genome-wide SNP genotypes for about 55% of the roughly 700 donors were used, and that subset was treated as a discovery cohort. The study aimed to test whether signatures of past pathogen exposure could be identified by cataloging public T cell receptors. The study used immunosequencing to profile the T cell repertoires of several hundred subjects and linked those repertoires to cytomegalovirus serostatus. Donor age, sex, ethnicity and CMV serostatus were compiled together with the repertoire data. Class I and class II HLA loci were covered by the typing at four-digit resolution. Overall study outcomes, separate from this receptor: The study gave a list of about 160 TCR beta chains associated with cytomegalovirus. A further reported finding was that TCR beta sequences accurately predicted the HLA-A and HLA-B alleles for most subjects in the first cohort. Correlated functional status among segregating V segments might be attributable to linkage disequilibrium, but an unknown experimental factor could not be ruled out. According to a later analysis, TCR association rates differed among HLA loci, with DRB1 alleles showing the most associated TCRs and HLA-C alleles showing the fewest. In a later analysis, HLA-associated TCR beta chains showed more clonal expansion and lower generation probabilities than non-associated chains that were equally common. According to the authors, the approach could potentially be generalized to other disease states and immunological phenotypes. Specific HLA alleles were associated with over 15,000 TCR beta sequences at a false discovery rate of 0.05 in a later analysis. In an earlier analysis of fewer than 700 of the donors, most TCR beta V segments appeared in productive rearrangements about 87% or about 30% of the time, broadly matching IMGT annotations. Seventeen rarely observed V segments, including chromosome 9 orphons, were excluded from the earlier analysis of almost 600 of the donors because counts were too low. The classifier was reported to diagnose cytomegalovirus status with high specificity and sensitivity in both the original and validation cohorts. V-gene and J-gene trimming of TCR beta chains was associated with a missense DCLRE1C variant in a later genetic analysis, and the association was replicated in an independent cohort. Roughly uniform sequencing depth across donors was assumed in presence/absence analyses, although this assumption may not hold. Several of the top co-occurrence clusters appeared to be linked to parvovirus B19, influenza, CMV and Epstein-Barr virus, according to a later analysis. Assigning TCR associations to individual alleles was difficult when HLA alleles, especially DR and DQ, strongly co-occurred. Because HLA typing was missing for some donors at each locus, association tests included only the typed subset. A few of the identified cytomegalovirus-associated TCR beta chains were confirmed in vitro to be specific for cytomegalovirus antigens. For the cohort, immune exposure information was limited to CMV serostatus. According to a later analysis, most CMV-associated TCR beta chains appeared to be HLA-restricted, and the HLA associations seemed to be driven largely by CMV exposure. According to a later genetic analysis, donors in an Asian-associated ancestry cluster had fewer N-insertions in productive TCRs than the roughly 700-donor mean. A cluster of highly shared sequence variants was judged likely to be a technical artifact of the sequencing pipeline. Most TCR sequences were seen in very few donors, while some public TCRs were found in many individuals. Only TCR beta chains were sequenced in this cohort, and the absence of alpha or paired-chain data limited detectable features.

In total, fewer than 750 healthy bone marrow donors made up the cohort. At the time of sampling, every cohort member was nominally healthy, though immune exposures that went unrecorded were likely present. The donor tested CMV seropositive and was one of the 289 seropositive cohort members. Each donor provided a peripheral blood sample, and peripheral blood mononuclear cells were used for TCR beta sequencing. Genomic DNA was extracted from the blood cell samples with the Qiagen DNeasy Blood Extraction Kit. To prepare the library, the immunoSEQ multiplex PCR assay was applied. For the multiplex PCR, a mixture combining 60 forward primers for TCR Vbeta segments and 13 reverse primers for TCR Jbeta segments was used. Amplification of the CDR3 region of rearranged TCR beta genes was performed with a multiplex PCR assay on genomic DNA. Amplified TCR beta libraries were sequenced as 87-base-pair reads on the Illumina HiSeq System. The original methods were these. A later analysis counted around 72 million unique TCR beta chains across the roughly 700 repertoires, and some 11 million of these chains were shared by at least two donors. A nearest-neighbor algorithm error-corrected the raw reads and collapsed the reads into unique sequences, merging closely related sequences to remove PCR and sequencing errors. To assign V, D and J gene segments, CDR3 sequences were aligned to IMGT reference sequences. For a sequence to be retained, a match of at least six nucleotides to both a V gene segment and a J gene segment was required. Rearrangements were classified as productive when the CDR3 lacked stop codons and remained in frame with V and J, and all other rearrangements were classified as non-productive. CDR3 was defined by IMGT convention, running from the second conserved V-encoded cysteine to the conserved J-encoded phenylalanine. The earlier analysis of about 610 of the donors excluded any sequence lacking an unambiguous match to a single V gene segment. In an earlier analysis of 587 of the donors, a V segment was called functional when productive rearrangements were above 56.7%, and segregating when the standard deviation between donors exceeded 5%. To diagnose cytomegalovirus status from the catalog of TCR beta chain sequences, a statistical classification framework was built. A later analysis assigned V and J genes by comparing TCR nucleotide sequences with IMGT/GENE-DB human TR gene sequences. Using the TCRdist pipeline, a later analysis assigned CDR3 sequences along with most-parsimonious VDJ recombination scenarios. In a later analysis, each TCR beta chain was defined by its CDR3 amino acid sequence together with its V-gene family, and reads without a unique V-gene family were excluded. To address suspected cross-contamination and a sequencing artifact, a later analysis removed approximately 600 highly shared, low-generation-probability nucleotide sequences. For each public chain, a later analysis derived a clonal expansion index from normalized ranks of inferred template counts within each repertoire. Generation probabilities in a later analysis came from a VDJ recombination model fitted to out-of-frame rearrangements, and those results were checked against IGoR. A later analysis scored TCR-TCR, TCR-HLA and TCR-CMV co-occurrence with hypergeometric tests, applying a repertoire-size bias correction to TCR pairs. False discovery rates were estimated in a later analysis by permuting HLA or CMV assignments 20 times. A later analysis grouped co-occurring TCRs with DBSCAN, adding TCRdist sequence similarity when clustering within HLA-allele-positive subsets. Repertoires with fewer than 30,000 or more than 120,000 public chains, plus five repertoires with anomalous nucleotide sharing, were excluded from co-occurrence clustering. The clones in this table, taken by TCRdb from immuneACCESS, are in-frame only. Not every clone is retained; where verified, under half of the shortfall comes from an unresolved V gene, and the cause of the rest is unknown. The V and J calls and clone size were taken over from that table, and D and trimming were inferred from the DNA. This sample lists about 200,000 clones; about four fifths were detected once. The ten most abundant clones make up around 1.4% of the sample.

Concerning this clone: This clone's antigen is unknown. Base quality data are lacking; no much larger clone is found one base away.

The origin of this receptor is a girl under 18 in good health and CMV-seropositive. Sequencing was done on a sample of PBMCs.

The CDR3 protein: CASSIQGPGYNSPLHF. The nucleotides read TGTGCCAGTAGTATCCAGGGGCCGGGGTATAATTCACCCCTCCACTTT. Rearrangement joined TRBV19 to TRBJ1-6; the D segment could be TRBD1, given 6 matching bases. From its cysteine to its phenylalanine, the CDR3 spans 16 amino acids. The entry retains the CDR3 DNA only, 48 bases that are in frame from base 1. The junction shows trimming of 3 bases on V and 4 bases on J, plus 13 bases between the germline ends. From a lookup of the germline V gene (reference sequence), CDR1 and CDR2 are LNHDA and SQIVND.